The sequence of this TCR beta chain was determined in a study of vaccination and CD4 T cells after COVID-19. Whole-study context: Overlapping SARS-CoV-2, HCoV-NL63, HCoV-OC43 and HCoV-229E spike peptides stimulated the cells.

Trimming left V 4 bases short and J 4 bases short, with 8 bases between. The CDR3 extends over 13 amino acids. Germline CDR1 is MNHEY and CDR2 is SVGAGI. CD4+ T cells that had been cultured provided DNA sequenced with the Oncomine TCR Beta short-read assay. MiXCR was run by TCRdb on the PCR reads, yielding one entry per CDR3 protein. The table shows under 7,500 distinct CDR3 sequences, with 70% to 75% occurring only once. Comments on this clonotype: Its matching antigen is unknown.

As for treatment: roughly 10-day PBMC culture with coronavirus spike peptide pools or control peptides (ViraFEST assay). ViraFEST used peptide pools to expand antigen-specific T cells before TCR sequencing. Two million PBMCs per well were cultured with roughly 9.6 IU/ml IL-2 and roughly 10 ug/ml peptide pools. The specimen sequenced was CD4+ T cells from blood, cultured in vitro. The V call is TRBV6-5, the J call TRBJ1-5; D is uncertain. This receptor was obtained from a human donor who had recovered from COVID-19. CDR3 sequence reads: CASSSYGNQPQHF. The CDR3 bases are TGTGCCAGCAGTTCCTACGGTAATCAGCCCCAGCATTTT.